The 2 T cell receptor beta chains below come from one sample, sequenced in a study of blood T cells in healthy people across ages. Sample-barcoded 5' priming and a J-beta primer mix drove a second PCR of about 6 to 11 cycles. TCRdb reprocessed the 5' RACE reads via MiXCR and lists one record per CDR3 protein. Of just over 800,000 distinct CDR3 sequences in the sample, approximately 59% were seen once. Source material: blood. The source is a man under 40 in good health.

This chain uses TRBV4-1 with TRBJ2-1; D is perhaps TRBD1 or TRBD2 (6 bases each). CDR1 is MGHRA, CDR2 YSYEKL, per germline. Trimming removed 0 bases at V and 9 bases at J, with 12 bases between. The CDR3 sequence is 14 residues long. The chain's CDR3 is CASSQEEGGAEQFF. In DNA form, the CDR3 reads TGCGCCAGCAGCCAAGAGGAGGGGGGAGCTGAGCAGTTCTTC.

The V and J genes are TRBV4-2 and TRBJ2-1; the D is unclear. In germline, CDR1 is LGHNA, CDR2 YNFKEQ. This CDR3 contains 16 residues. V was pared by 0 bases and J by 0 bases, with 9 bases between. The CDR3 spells CASSQDPSSSYNEQFF. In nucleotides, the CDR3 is TGTGCCAGCAGCCAAGATCCTTCGAGCTCCTACAATGAGCAGTTCTTC.